This T cell receptor beta chain was found in a study of cytomegalovirus exposure and HLA in healthy donors. Primers: 60 Vbeta forward and 13 Jbeta reverse. Assay: immunoSEQ multiplex PCR; the TCRdb copy retains only in-frame clones and omits some. The data hold 140,000 to 150,000 clones, with around 84% observed a single time. Germline CDR1 SEHNR, CDR2 FQNEAQ (reference sequence). The CDR3 length is 15 residues. The trim removed 5 bases at V and 2 bases at J, leaving 8 bases unmatched. The gene calls are TRBV7-9 and TRBJ2-7; 8 bases are a match to TRBD2. This TCR was sampled from a man aged 40-49 years in good health and CMV-seropositive. Input material: PBMCs. The CDR3, as DNA: TGTGCCAGCAGCCAAATGGGGACTAGGCCCTACGAGCAGTACTTC. It specifies CASSQMGTRPYEQYF.